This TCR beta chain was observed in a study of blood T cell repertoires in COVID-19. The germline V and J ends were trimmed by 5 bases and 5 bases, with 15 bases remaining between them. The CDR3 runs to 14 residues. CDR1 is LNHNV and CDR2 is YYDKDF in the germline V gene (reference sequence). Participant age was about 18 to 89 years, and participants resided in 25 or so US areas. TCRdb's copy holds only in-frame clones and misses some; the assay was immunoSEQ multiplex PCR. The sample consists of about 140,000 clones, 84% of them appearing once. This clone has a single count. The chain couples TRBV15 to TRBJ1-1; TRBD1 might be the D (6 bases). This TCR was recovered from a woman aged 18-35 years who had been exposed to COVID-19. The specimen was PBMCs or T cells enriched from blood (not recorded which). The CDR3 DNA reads TGTGCCACCAGCCATGCAGGGGCTAGGACTGAAGCTTTCTTT. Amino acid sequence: CATSHAGARTEAFF.